The following is a TCR beta chain sequence with its context. As yet, its antigen is unknown. These data originate in a study of neoadjuvant anti-PD-1 for oral cavity cancer. Study background: Most patients had three to four biweekly doses of 3 mg/kg nivolumab before resection. Patients without progression received a fourth nivolumab dose around day 43, then surgical resection on days 50-56.

Findings and caveats of the study: With three patients per group, TCR findings need larger cohorts.

Most PBMC samples had approximately 480 ng input DNA in six replicates. Sequenced by immunoSEQ multiplex PCR; TCRdb stores in-frame clones only, minus some. Here the sample spans 65,000 to 70,000 clones, 80% to 90% being singletons. As to time point: after neoadjuvant nivolumab, at surgical resection. The receptor comes from a person aged 40-85 years with oral cavity squamous cell carcinoma. The starting material was PBMCs, obtained after nivolumab (anti-PD-1) treatment.

CDR3 loop: CASSETSGDTQYF. CDR3 in DNA: TGTGCCAGCAGTGAGACTAGCGGAGATACGCAGTATTTT. This chain links TRBV6-1 with TRBJ2-3; 9 bases fit TRBD2. Germline V lookup: CDR1 MNHNS, CDR2 SASEGT. The trim removed 3 bases at V and 5 bases at J, leaving 0 bases unmatched. The CDR3 spans 13 residues.